A single sample is the source of the 6 T cell receptor beta chains below, sequenced in a study of T-cell reconstitution after alpha-beta-depleted transplantation in children. Unique molecular identifiers were incorporated when the TCRbeta library was constructed. In TCRdb, the PCR reads were re-called with MiXCR into one record per CDR3 protein. The data contain hundreds of thousands of distinct CDR3 sequences, around 15% of them singletons. The starting material was PBMCs, mostly from graft donor cells, obtained 360 days after TCRalphabeta/CD19-depleted stem cell transplant. The receptor set was obtained from a male patient younger than 18 who had a stem cell transplant for acute lymphoblastic leukemia, so the T cells may come from the graft donor.

The chain employs TRBV20-1 and TRBJ2-7; D is uncertain. The CDR3 sequence is 14 residues long. Germline CDR1 and CDR2: DFQATT and SNEGSKA (reference sequence). V lost 5 bases to trimming and J lost 4 bases, with 18 bases between them. The CDR3 coding sequence is TGCAGTGCTGGCGCCGGCAGGCCTCCATACGAGCAGTACTTC. Translated: CSAGAGRPPYEQYF.

This clonotype was seen more than once but under ten times. The CDR3 sequence: CASSRTGIDGNTIYF. The CDR3 DNA follows: TGCGCCAGCAGCCGGACAGGGATAGATGGAAACACCATATATTTT. J is TRBJ1-3 and V is TRBV4-1; 8 bases match TRBD1. This CDR3 is 15 amino acids long. Germline V CDR1 and CDR2: MGHRA, YSYEKL. The junction had 5 bases not matched to a gene; V was cut back by 4 bases and J by 3 bases.

The chain employs TRBV12-3 or TRBV12-4 and TRBJ2-7; TRBD2 matches 10 bases. Losses at the gene ends were 6 bases for V and 5 bases for J; bases not matched to a gene: 10. This CDR3 is built from 15 residues. As DNA, the CDR3 is TGTGCCAGCAGCACCGCTAGCGGGAGAATCAACGAGCAGTACTTC. Amino acid sequence: CASSTASGRINEQYF.

This chain uses TRBV20-1 with TRBJ2-1; D possibly corresponds to TRBD2 (5 bases). CDR3 size: 13 residues. From germline, CDR1 is DFQATT and CDR2 SNEGSKA (reference sequence). V shed 6 bases and J shed 6 bases, with 15 bases lying between them. The CDR3 DNA follows: TGCAGTGCCCTAGCCCTAGCTGGCAATGAGCAGTTCTTC. Its protein is CSALALAGNEQFF.

This clonotype was seen at least ten times. The rearrangement joins TRBV28 to TRBJ2-2; no clear D. This CDR3 is built from 14 residues. V lost 2 bases and J lost 5, with 9 bases in between. The germline gives CDR1 MDHEN, CDR2 SYDVKM. In nucleotides, the CDR3 is TGTGCCAGCAGTTTAAAAGGCAGAACCGGGGAGCTGTTTTTT. It codes for CASSLKGRTGELFF.

The chain links TRBV7-9 to TRBJ1-1, with D possibly TRBD1 on 6 matching bases. The CDR3 runs to 15 residues. The germline gives CDR1 SEHNR, CDR2 FQNEAQ (reference sequence). V dropped 5 bases and J dropped 1 base, with 14 bases sitting between them. The CDR3 nucleotides are TGTGCCAGCAGCCGTTATGGGGGCCAGAACACTGAAGCTTTCTTT. This sequence encodes CASSRYGGQNTEAFF.